One and the same sample provided the 18 T cell receptor beta chains below, sequenced in a study of blood T cell repertoires in COVID-19. Here immunoSEQ multiplex PCR was the method, and the copy in TCRdb shows in-frame clones only, minus some. The repertoire holds more than 150,000 clones, 70% to 90% seen once, with 0.99% in the top ten. Sequences were obtained from peripheral blood. Receptors were obtained from a man younger than 30 with acute or convalescent COVID-19.

The rearrangement uses TRBV7-8 and TRBJ1-6; 9 nucleotides align to TRBD1. The CDR3 sequence is 16 residues long. V was pared by 4 bases and J by 9 bases, with 10 bases of the junction left unmatched. From germline, CDR1 is SGHVS and CDR2 FQNEAQ. CDR3 amino acids: CASSSDRGAMGSPLHF. CDR3 nucleotides: TGTGCCAGCAGCTCCGACAGGGGGGCGATGGGTTCACCCCTCCACTTT.

This clone has only one observation. The V call is TRBV30, the J call TRBJ2-6; no clear D. V was trimmed by 6 bases and J by 0 bases, leaving 6 bases between them. Germline CDR1 is GTSNPN and CDR2 is SVGIG (reference sequence). CDR3 length equals 13 residues. The CDR3 DNA reads as TGTGCCTGCGGTATCTCTGGGGCCAACGTCCTGACTTTC. This gives the protein CACGISGANVLTF.

The chain joins TRBV5-1 to TRBJ2-1; tentatively, D is TRBD1 (6 bases). The CDR3 sequence is 15 residues long. CDR1 is SGHRS, CDR2 YFSETQ, per germline. V lost 0 bases to trimming and J lost 0 bases, with 7 bases between them. CDR3 sequence: CASSLGTASYNEQFF. The CDR3 DNA is TGCGCCAGCAGCTTGGGGACAGCCTCCTACAATGAGCAGTTCTTC.

The chain links TRBV2 to TRBJ2-6, with a possible D match to TRBD2 (5 bases). Trimming took 4 bases from V and 4 from J, leaving 17 bases between them. The CDR3 runs to 17 residues. Looked up from germline, CDR1 is SNHLY and CDR2 is FYNNEI. CDR3 in amino acids: CASSGGVLTVGANVLTF. In DNA, the CDR3 is TGTGCCAGCAGTGGGGGAGTGTTAACGGTGGGGGCCAACGTCCTGACTTTC.

The V call is TRBV6-5, the J call TRBJ2-3, with 10 nucleotides matching TRBD2. Trimming at V came to 0 bases and at J to 6 bases, leaving 6 bases not matched to a gene. The CDR3 sequence is 16 residues long. The germline V gene has CDR1 MNHEY and CDR2 SVGAGI. CDR3 in DNA: TGTGCCAGCAGTTACTCGGGAAGCGGGGGGGTGGATACGCAGTATTTT. Its protein product is CASSYSGSGGVDTQYF.

This chain joins TRBV30 and TRBJ2-7; D not resolved. V was pared by 2 bases and J by 1 base, with 6 bases between. CDR3 size: 12 residues. From germline, CDR1 is GTSNPN and CDR2 SVGIG (reference sequence). CDR3 region: CAWSYSSYEQYF. The CDR3 nucleotides read TGTGCCTGGAGTTACAGTTCCTACGAGCAGTACTTC.

The rearrangement joins TRBV24-1 to TRBJ2-5; TRBD2 aligns across 10 bases. Germline V gene data show CDR1 as KGHDR and CDR2 as SFDVKD. Losses at the gene ends were 7 bases for V and 2 bases for J; bases not matched to a gene: 6. The CDR3 extends over 15 amino acids. For the CDR3, the DNA is TGTGCCACCAGCGGCACAGCGGGGGGGCAAGAGACCCAGTACTTC. Encoded protein: CATSGTAGGQETQYF.

V usage is TRBV25-1 and J usage is TRBJ2-3; D is undetermined. Germline V gene sequence: CDR1 MGHDK, CDR2 SYGVNS. Trimming cost V 5 bases and J 0 bases, with 15 bases left between them. The CDR3 sequence is 16 residues long. The chain's CDR3 is CASSPVPPPSTDTQYF. The CDR3 bases are TGTGCCAGCAGTCCCGTTCCCCCCCCCAGCACAGATACGCAGTATTTT.

In DNA form, the CDR3 reads TGTGCCTGGAGCGGGGTCGGGCCAGTAAATGAGCAGTTCTTC. The encoded protein is CAWSGVGPVNEQFF. The gene calls are TRBV30 and TRBJ2-1; D is perhaps TRBD2 (5 bases). Trimming took 3 bases from V and 7 from J, leaving 16 bases between them. Looked up from germline, CDR1 is GTSNPN and CDR2 is SVGIG (reference sequence). The CDR3 runs to 14 residues.

The chain joins TRBV29-1 to TRBJ1-2, with D perhaps TRBD1 (6 bases). CDR1 and CDR2 from the germline V gene are SQVTM and ANQGSEA. The V end lost 0 bases, the J end lost 5 bases, and 19 bases lay between the germline ends. The CDR3 loop spans 16 amino acids. The CDR3: CSVEEERQGRRYGYTF. The DNA of the CDR3 is TGCAGCGTTGAAGAGGAAAGGCAGGGGCGTCGATATGGCTACACCTTC. Combining the CDR3 with reference TRBV29-1 and TRBJ1-2 gives the whole variable domain SAVISQKPSRDICQRGTSLTIQCQVDSQVTMMFWYRQQPGQSLTLIATANQGSEATYESGFVIDKFPISRPNLTFSTLTVSNMSPEDSSIYLCSVEEERQGRRYGYTFGSGTRLTVV.

This clone was observed a single time. The chain couples TRBV7-3 to TRBJ1-2; 7 bases map to TRBD1. With 4 bases clipped from V and 3 bases from J, the junction kept 8 bases outside the gene matches. In germline, CDR1 is SGHTA, CDR2 FQGTGA. This CDR3 contains 15 residues. As DNA, the CDR3 is TGTGCCAGCAGCTCCTCCGGGACAGAAGACTATGGCTACACCTTC. Translated: CASSSSGTEDYGYTF.

The chain links TRBV28 to TRBJ2-3; 8 bases line up with TRBD2. The V gene's germline CDR1 is MDHEN and CDR2 SYDVKM. V was clipped by 3 bases and J by 5 bases; unmatched bases: 10. The CDR3 runs 16 residues. As DNA, the CDR3 is TGTGCCAGCAGTTTCTTCCGGGGGGGCATCGAAGATACGCAGTATTTT. As protein: CASSFFRGGIEDTQYF.

The chain recombines TRBV5-1 with TRBJ1-5; 10 bases are a match to TRBD1. V was pared by 0 bases and J by 2 bases, with 8 bases of the junction left unmatched. Germline assignment: CDR1 SGHRS and CDR2 YFSETQ. This CDR3 region has 18 residues. The CDR3 loop reads CASSLGDRGDVGNQPQHF. The CDR3 DNA reads TGCGCCAGCAGCTTGGGGGACAGGGGCGATGTGGGCAATCAGCCCCAGCATTTT.

This chain connects TRBV19 to TRBJ1-5; a weak D match, TRBD1 (5 bases). The CDR3 totals 14 residues. Per germline, CDR1 LNHDA and CDR2 SQIVND (reference sequence). Trimming removed 3 bases from V and 4 bases from J, with 10 bases in between. The CDR3 here is CASSIDRGNQPQHF. The CDR3 region has the DNA TGTGCCAGTAGTATTGATAGGGGAAATCAGCCCCAGCATTTT.

V usage is TRBV7-3 and J usage is TRBJ1-2; TRBD1 might be the D (5 bases). Germline V gene lookup returns CDR1 SGHTA and CDR2 FQGTGA. V lost 3 bases, J lost 2 bases, and 7 bases lay in between. The CDR3 has 13 residues. The CDR3 DNA is TGTGCCAGCAGCTTTGACAGCAACTATGGCTACACCTTC. It yields the protein CASSFDSNYGYTF.

This clone came up many times. The chain combines TRBV7-3 with TRBJ1-2, with D possibly TRBD1 on 6 matching bases. The germline V gene has CDR1 SGHTA and CDR2 FQGTGA. Trimming left V 5 bases short and J 8 bases short, with 21 bases between. The CDR3 contains 15 residues. The CDR3 region has the DNA TGTGCCAGCAGCGAGACCCCGGGACATCGGTACGGCTACACCTTC. Translating it yields CASSETPGHRYGYTF.

The rearrangement uses TRBV18 and TRBJ2-1; 8 nucleotides align to TRBD2. There are 15 residues in the CDR3. Germline CDR1 KGHSH, CDR2 LQKENI. The V segment lost 2 bases and the J segment 5 bases; nucleotides outside the gene matches: 5. CDR3 sequence reads: CASSPMRGAHNEQFF. The DNA of the CDR3 is TGTGCCAGCTCACCAATGCGGGGGGCACACAATGAGCAGTTCTTC.

The chain joins TRBV30 to TRBJ1-1; 8 nucleotides agree with TRBD1. The V segment lost 5 bases and the J segment 3 bases; nucleotides outside the gene matches: 14. CDR3 length: 16 residues. CDR1 is GTSNPN and CDR2 is SVGIG in the germline V gene (reference sequence). CDR3 bases: TGTGCCTGGTCTGTGTCCCCGACAGGGGAAGACACTGAAGCTTTCTTT. It specifies CAWSVSPTGEDTEAFF.